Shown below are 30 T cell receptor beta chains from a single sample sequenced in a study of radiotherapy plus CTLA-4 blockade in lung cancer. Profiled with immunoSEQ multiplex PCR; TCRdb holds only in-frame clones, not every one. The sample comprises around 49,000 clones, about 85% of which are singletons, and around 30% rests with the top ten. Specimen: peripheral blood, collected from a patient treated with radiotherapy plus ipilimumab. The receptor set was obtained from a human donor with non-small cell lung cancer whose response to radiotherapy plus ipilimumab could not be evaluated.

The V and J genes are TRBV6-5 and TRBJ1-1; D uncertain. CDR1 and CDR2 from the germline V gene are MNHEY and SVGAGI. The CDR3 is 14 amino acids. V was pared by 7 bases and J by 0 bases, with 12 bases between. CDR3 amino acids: CASKLEPMNTEAFF. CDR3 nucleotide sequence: TGTGCCAGCAAGTTAGAACCCATGAACACTGAAGCTTTCTTT.

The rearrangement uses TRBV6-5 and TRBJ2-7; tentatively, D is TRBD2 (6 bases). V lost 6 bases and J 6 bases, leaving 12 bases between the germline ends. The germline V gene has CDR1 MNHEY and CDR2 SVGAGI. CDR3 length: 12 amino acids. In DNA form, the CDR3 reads TGTGCCAGCAGCAGACTCGGGGGCGAGCAGTACTTC. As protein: CASSRLGGEQYF.

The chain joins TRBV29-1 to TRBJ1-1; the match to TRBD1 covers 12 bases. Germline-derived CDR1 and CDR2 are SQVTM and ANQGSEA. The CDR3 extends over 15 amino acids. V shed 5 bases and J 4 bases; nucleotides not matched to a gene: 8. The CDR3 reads CSVSGTGGPGTEAFF. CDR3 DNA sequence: TGCAGCGTTTCCGGGACAGGGGGCCCGGGCACTGAAGCTTTCTTT.

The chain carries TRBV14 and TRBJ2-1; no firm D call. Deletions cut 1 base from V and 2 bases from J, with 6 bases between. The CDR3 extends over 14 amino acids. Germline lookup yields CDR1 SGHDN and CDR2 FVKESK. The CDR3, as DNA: TGTGCCAGCAGCCAAGTAACGGCCTACAATGAGCAGTTCTTC. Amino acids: CASSQVTAYNEQFF.

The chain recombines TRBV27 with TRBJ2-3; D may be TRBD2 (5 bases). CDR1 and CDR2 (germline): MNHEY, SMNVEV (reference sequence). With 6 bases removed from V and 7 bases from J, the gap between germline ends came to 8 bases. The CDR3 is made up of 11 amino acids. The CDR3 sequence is CASREVYTQYF. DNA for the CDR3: TGTGCCAGCAGGGAGGTATATACGCAGTATTTT.

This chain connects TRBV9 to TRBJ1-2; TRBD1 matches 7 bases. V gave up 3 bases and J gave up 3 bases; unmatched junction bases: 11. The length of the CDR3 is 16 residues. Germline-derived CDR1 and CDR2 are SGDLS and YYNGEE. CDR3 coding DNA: TGTGCCAGCAGCGGCTGGGGGGATACAGGGGACTATGGCTACACCTTC. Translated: CASSGWGDTGDYGYTF.

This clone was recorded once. CDR3 in DNA: TGTGCCAGCAGTTTGGCCCTAGGACTAGCGGGAGGCCTCTCCTACGAGCAGTACTTC. Translation gives CASSLALGLAGGLSYEQYF. The chain carries TRBV28 and TRBJ2-7, with 14 bases identical to TRBD2. Looked up from germline, CDR1 is MDHEN and CDR2 is SYDVKM. There are 19 residues in the CDR3. V dropped 3 bases and J dropped 0; count of bases not matched to a gene: 10.

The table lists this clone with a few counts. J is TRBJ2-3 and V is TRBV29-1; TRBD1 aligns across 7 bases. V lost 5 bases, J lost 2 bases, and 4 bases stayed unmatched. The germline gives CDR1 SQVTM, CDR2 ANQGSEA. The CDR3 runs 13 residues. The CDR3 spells CSVRQGVTDTQYF. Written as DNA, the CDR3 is TGCAGCGTTCGTCAGGGGGTCACAGATACGCAGTATTTT.

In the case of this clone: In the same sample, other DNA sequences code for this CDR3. In DNA form, the CDR3 reads TGTGCCAGCAGCTTAGGGCAGTTAGAGACCCAGTACTTC. It is translated as CASSLGQLETQYF. V is TRBV11-2 and J is TRBJ2-5, with unresolved D. The CDR3 is 13 amino acids. Germline CDR1 is SGHAT and CDR2 is FQNNGV. V was trimmed by 1 base and J by 4 bases, leaving 7 bases between them.

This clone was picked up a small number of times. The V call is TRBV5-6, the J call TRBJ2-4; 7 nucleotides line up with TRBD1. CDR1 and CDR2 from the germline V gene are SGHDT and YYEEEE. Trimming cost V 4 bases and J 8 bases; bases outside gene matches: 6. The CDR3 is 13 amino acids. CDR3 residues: CASSTLDRDIQYF. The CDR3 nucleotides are TGTGCCAGCAGCACCTTAGACAGGGACATTCAGTACTTC.

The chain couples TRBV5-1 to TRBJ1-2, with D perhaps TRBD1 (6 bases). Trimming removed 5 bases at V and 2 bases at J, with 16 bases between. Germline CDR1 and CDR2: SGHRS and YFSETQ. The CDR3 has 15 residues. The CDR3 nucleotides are TGCGCCAGCAGTCCGACCGATGGACAGAACTATGGCTACACCTTC. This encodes CASSPTDGQNYGYTF.

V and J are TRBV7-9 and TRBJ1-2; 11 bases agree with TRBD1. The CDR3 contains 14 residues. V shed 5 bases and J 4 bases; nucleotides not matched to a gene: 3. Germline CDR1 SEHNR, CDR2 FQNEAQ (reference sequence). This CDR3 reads CASSAGQGVYGYTF. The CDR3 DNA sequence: TGTGCCAGCAGCGCGGGACAGGGGGTCTATGGCTACACCTTC.

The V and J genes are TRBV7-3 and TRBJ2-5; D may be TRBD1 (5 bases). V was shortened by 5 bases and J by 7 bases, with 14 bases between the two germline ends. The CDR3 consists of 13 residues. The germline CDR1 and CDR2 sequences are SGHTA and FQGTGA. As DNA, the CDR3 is TGTGCCAGCAGCACAGGACGGTCCGGGACCCAGTACTTC. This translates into CASSTGRSGTQYF.

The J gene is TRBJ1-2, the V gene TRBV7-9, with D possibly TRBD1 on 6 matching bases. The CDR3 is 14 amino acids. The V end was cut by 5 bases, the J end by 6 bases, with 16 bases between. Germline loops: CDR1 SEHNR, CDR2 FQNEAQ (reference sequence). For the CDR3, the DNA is TGTGCCAGCAGCCAGGACAGAGAGCTCAATGGCTACACCTTC. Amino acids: CASSQDRELNGYTF. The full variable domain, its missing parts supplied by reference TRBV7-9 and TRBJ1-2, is DTGVSQNPRHKITKRGQNVTFRCDPISEHNRLYWYRQTLGQGPEFLTYFQNEAQLEKSRLLSDRFSAERPKGSFSTLEIQRTEQGDSAMYLCASSQDRELNGYTFGSGTRLTVV.

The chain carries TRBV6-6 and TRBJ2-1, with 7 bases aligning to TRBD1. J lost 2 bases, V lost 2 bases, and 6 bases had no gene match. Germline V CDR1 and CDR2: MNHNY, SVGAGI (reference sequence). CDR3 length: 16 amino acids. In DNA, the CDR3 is TGTGCCAGCAGTTACCTCGACAGGGATACCTACAATGAGCAGTTCTTC. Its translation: CASSYLDRDTYNEQFF.

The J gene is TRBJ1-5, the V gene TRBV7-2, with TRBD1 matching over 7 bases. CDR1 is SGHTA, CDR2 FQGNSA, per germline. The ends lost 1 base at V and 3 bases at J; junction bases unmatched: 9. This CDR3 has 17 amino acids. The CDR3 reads CASSLGTGVTHNQPQHF. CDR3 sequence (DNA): TGTGCCAGCAGCTTAGGTACAGGGGTTACCCACAATCAGCCCCAGCATTTT.

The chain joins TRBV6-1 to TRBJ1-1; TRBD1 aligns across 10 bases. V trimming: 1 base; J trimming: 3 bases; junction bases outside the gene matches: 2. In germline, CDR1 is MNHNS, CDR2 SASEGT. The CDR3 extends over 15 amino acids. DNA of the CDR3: TGTGCCAGCAGTGAAGGTGGGACAGGGGACACTGAAGCTTTCTTT. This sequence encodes CASSEGGTGDTEAFF.

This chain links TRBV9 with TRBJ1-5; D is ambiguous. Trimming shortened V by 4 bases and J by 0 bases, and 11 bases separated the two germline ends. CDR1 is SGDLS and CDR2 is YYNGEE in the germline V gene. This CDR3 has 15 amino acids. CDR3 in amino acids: CASSRSGDSNQPQHF. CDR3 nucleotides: TGTGCCAGCAGCCGAAGCGGAGATAGCAATCAGCCCCAGCATTTT.

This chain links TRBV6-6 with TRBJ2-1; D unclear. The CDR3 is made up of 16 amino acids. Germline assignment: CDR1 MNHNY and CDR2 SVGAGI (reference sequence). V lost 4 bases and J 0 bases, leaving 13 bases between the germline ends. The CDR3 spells CASSSKDSGSYNEQFF. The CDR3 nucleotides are TGTGCCAGCAGTTCTAAAGATTCTGGCTCCTACAATGAGCAGTTCTTC.

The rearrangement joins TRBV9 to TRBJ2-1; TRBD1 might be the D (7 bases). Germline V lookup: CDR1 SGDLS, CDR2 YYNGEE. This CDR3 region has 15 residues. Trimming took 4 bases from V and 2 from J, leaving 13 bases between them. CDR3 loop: CASSPQGGAYNEQFF. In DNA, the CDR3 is TGTGCCAGCAGCCCTCAGGGGGGCGCCTACAATGAGCAGTTCTTC.

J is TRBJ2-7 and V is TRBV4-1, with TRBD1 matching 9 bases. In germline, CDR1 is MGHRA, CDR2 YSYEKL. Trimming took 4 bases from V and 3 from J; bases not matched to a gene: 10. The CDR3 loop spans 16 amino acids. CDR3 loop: CASSRDPGQGLYEQYF. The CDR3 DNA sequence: TGCGCCAGCAGCCGTGACCCGGGACAGGGTCTCTACGAGCAGTACTTC.

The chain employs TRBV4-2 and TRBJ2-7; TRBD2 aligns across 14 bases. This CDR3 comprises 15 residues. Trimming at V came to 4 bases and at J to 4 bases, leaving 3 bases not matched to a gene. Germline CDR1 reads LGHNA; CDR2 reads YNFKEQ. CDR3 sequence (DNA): TGTGCCAGCAGCCCCGGGACTAGCGGGGGATACGAGCAGTACTTC. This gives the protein CASSPGTSGGYEQYF.

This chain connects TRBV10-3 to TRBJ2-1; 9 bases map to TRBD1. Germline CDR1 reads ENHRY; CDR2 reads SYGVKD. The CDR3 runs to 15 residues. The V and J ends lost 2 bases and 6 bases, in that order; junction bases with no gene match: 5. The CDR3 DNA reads TGTGCCATCAGTGAGGGACAGGGGCGGGTCAATGAGCAGTTCTTC. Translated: CAISEGQGRVNEQFF.

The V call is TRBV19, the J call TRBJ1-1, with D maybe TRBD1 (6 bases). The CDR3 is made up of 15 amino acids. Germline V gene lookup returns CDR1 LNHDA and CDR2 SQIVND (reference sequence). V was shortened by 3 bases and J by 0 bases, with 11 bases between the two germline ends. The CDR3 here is CASSMPGHLNTEAFF. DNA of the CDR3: TGTGCCAGTAGTATGCCGGGACATTTGAACACTGAAGCTTTCTTT.

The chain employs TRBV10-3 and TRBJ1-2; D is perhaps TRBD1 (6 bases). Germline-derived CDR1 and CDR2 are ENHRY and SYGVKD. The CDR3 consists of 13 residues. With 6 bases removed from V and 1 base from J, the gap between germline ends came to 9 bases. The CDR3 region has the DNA TGTGCCATCAGGATGGACAGTAACTATGGCTACACCTTC. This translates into CAIRMDSNYGYTF.

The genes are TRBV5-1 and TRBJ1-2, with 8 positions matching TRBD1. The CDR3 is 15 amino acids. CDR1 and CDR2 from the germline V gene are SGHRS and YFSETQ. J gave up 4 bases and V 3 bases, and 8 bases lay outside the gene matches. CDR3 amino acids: CASSSGQGAIYGYTF. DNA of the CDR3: TGCGCCAGCAGCTCCGGACAGGGCGCGATCTATGGCTACACCTTC.

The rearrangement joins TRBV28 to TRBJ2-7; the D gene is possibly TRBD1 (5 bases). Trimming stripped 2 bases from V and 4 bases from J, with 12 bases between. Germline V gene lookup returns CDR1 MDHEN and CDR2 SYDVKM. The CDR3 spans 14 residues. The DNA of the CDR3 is TGTGCCAGCAGTTTAAGGGGTTTGGATTACGAGCAGTACTTC. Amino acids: CASSLRGLDYEQYF. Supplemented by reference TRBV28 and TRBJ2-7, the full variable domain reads DVKVTQSSRYLVKRTGEKVFLECVQDMDHENMFWYRQDPGLGLRLIYFSYDVKMKEKGDIPEGYSVSREKKERFSLILESASTNQTSMYLCASSLRGLDYEQYFGPGTRLTVT.

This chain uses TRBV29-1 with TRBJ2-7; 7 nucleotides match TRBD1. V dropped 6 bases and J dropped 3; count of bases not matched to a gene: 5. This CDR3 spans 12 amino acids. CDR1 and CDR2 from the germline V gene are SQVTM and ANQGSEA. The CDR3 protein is CSVMGQNYEQYF. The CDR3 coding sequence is TGCAGCGTGATGGGACAGAACTACGAGCAGTACTTC.

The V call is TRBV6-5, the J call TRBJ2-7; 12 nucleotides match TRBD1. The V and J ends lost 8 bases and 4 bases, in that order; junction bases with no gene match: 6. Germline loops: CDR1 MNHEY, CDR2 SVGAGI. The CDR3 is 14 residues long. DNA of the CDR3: TGTGCCAGCTCCGGGACAGGGGGCAAGTACGAGCAGTACTTC. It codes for CASSGTGGKYEQYF.

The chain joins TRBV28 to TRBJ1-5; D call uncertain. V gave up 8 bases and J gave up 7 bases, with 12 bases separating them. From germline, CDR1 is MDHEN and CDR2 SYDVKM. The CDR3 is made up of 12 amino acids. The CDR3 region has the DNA TGTGCCAGCGGGAGGGCCAACCAGCCCCAGCATTTT. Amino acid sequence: CASGRANQPQHF.